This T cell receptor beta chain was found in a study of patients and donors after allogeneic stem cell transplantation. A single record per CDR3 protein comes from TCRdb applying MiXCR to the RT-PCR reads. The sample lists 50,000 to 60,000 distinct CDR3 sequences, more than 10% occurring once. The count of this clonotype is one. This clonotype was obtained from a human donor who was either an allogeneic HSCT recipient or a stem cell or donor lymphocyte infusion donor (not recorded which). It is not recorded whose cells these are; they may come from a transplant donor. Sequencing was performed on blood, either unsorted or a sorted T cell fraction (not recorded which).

This CDR3 is CSVEGGNQPKNIQYF. The CDR3 DNA reads as TGCAGCGTTGAGGGGGGGAACCAGCCAAAAAACATTCAGTACTTC. The chain has TRBV29-1 and TRBJ2-4, with 7 bases identical to TRBD2. V lost 3 bases and J lost 4; bases outside the gene matches: 9. The CDR3 sequence is 15 residues long. The V gene's germline CDR1 is SQVTM and CDR2 ANQGSEA.